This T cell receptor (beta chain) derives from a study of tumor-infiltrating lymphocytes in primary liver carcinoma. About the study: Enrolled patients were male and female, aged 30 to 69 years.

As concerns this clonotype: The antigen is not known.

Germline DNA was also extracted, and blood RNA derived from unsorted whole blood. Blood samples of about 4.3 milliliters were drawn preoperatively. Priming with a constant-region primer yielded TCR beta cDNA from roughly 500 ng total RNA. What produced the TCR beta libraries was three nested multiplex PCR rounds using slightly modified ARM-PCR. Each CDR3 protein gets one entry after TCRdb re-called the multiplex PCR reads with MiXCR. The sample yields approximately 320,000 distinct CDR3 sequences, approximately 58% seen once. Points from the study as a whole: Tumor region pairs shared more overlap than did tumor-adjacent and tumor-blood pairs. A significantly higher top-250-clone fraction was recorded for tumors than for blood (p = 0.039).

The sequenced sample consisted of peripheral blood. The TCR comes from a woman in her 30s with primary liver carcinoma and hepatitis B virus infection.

The CDR3 sequence: CASSLTEINEQFF. In nucleotides, the CDR3 is TGTGCCAGCAGTTTAACAGAGATCAATGAGCAGTTCTTC. The rearrangement links TRBV28 to TRBJ2-1, with D uncertain. The CDR3 sequence is 13 residues long. The germline V gene encodes CDR1 MDHEN and CDR2 SYDVKM. V shed 2 bases and J shed 6 bases, with 8 bases lying between them.